One sample yielded the 15 T cell receptor beta chains listed below, sequenced in a study of T cell changes during pregnancy in multiple sclerosis. Repertoires were generated with immunoSEQ multiplex PCR, while TCRdb's copy carries only in-frame clones and drops some. The table lists approximately 52,000 clones, 85% to 95% of them singletons. Here the sequenced sample was CD4+ T cells from peripheral blood mononuclear cells, taken in the third trimester of pregnancy. All receptors come from a female donor with multiple sclerosis, enrolled in a pregnancy study.

The chain employs TRBV21-1 and TRBJ1-6; TRBD1, as called in the table, went unchecked against the DNA. TRBV21-1 is flagged as a pseudogene. The CDR3 has 13 amino acids. The CDR3 DNA sequence: TGTGCCAATACACCAGATTATAATTCACCCCTCCACTTT. Amino acids: CANTPDYNSPLHF.

The rearrangement uses TRBV6-6 and TRBJ2-3, with D possibly being TRBD2 (5 bases). Germline loops: CDR1 MNHNY, CDR2 SVGAGI (reference sequence). The CDR3 has 16 amino acids. Trimming shortened V by 4 bases and J by 0 bases, and 14 bases separated the two germline ends. Here the CDR3 reads CASSSDFIDSTDTQYF. The CDR3, as DNA: TGTGCCAGCAGTTCGGACTTTATTGATAGCACAGATACGCAGTATTTT.

The chain uses TRBV5-1 and TRBJ2-2; D not resolved. The CDR3 is made up of 14 amino acids. V shed 4 bases and J shed 2 bases, with 9 bases lying between them. Looked up from germline, CDR1 is SGHRS and CDR2 is YFSETQ. This CDR3 reads CASSQTSNTGELFF. The CDR3 coding sequence is TGCGCCAGCAGCCAGACAAGTAACACCGGGGAGCTGTTTTTT.

The chain combines TRBV19 with TRBJ2-1, with 11 bases identical to TRBD1. The CDR3 length is 16 residues. V gave up 0 bases and J gave up 6 bases; unmatched junction bases: 4. CDR1 is LNHDA and CDR2 is SQIVND in the germline V gene (reference sequence). CDR3 residues: CASSIEGTGGINEQFF. The CDR3 nucleotides are TGTGCCAGTAGTATAGAGGGGACAGGGGGTATCAATGAGCAGTTCTTC.

The chain links TRBV9 to TRBJ1-2; 9 positions match TRBD1. The CDR3 extends over 14 amino acids. Trimming took 4 bases from V and 7 from J; bases not matched to a gene: 8. CDR1 and CDR2 from the germline V gene are SGDLS and YYNGEE. This CDR3 reads CASSFSGTGTGYTF. Written as DNA, the CDR3 is TGTGCCAGCAGCTTCTCCGGGACAGGGACTGGCTACACCTTC.

The genes are TRBV5-4 and TRBJ2-1, with a tentative D call TRBD2 (5 bases). Deletions cut 0 bases from V and 3 bases from J, with 13 bases between. The CDR3 is 16 residues long. Germline V lookup: CDR1 SGHNT, CDR2 YYREEE (reference sequence). The CDR3 spells CASSLGASFNYNEQFF. The CDR3 region has the DNA TGTGCCAGCAGCTTGGGGGCTAGCTTCAACTACAATGAGCAGTTCTTC.

The V call is TRBV30, the J call TRBJ2-3; 7 positions agree with TRBD2. Germline trimming cut 5 bases from V and 7 bases from J; bases unmatched to any gene: 12. Per the germline V gene, CDR1 is GTSNPN and CDR2 is SVGIG (reference sequence). CDR3 length: 14 residues. The CDR3 is CAWGGEGRENTQYF. For the CDR3, the DNA is TGTGCCTGGGGGGGGGAGGGAAGGGAGAATACGCAGTATTTT.

V gene TRBV15 combines with J gene TRBJ2-2, with no clear D. Per the germline V gene, CDR1 is LNHNV and CDR2 is YYDKDF (reference sequence). The CDR3 is 16 residues long. The V end lost 0 bases, the J end lost 1 base, and 9 bases lay between the germline ends. For the CDR3, the DNA is TGTGCCACCAGCAGAGATAGAAATAGGAACACCGGGGAGCTGTTTTTT. This translates into CATSRDRNRNTGELFF.

The rearrangement joins TRBV28 to TRBJ2-7, with 8 bases matching TRBD2. CDR1 is MDHEN, CDR2 SYDVKM, per germline. The ends lost 9 bases at V and 6 bases at J; junction bases unmatched: 10. The length of the CDR3 is 13 residues. CDR3 sequence reads: CASRTGRAPEQYF. The CDR3 nucleotides are TGTGCCAGTAGGACCGGGAGGGCACCCGAGCAGTACTTC.

This chain links TRBV28 with TRBJ1-1; 10 bases match TRBD1. Germline CDR1 is MDHEN and CDR2 is SYDVKM. The CDR3 has 15 amino acids. V shed 4 bases and J 5 bases; nucleotides not matched to a gene: 7. The CDR3 sequence is CASSSPGQGWTEAFF. DNA of the CDR3: TGTGCCAGCAGTTCACCGGGACAGGGGTGGACTGAAGCTTTCTTT. The whole variable domain, filled in from reference TRBV28 and TRBJ1-1, reads DVKVTQSSRYLVKRTGEKVFLECVQDMDHENMFWYRQDPGLGLRLIYFSYDVKMKEKGDIPEGYSVSREKKERFSLILESASTNQTSMYLCASSSPGQGWTEAFFGQGTRLTVV.

The V and J genes are TRBV7-2 and TRBJ2-3; 7 bases map to TRBD1. V gave up 5 bases and J gave up 4 bases; unmatched junction bases: 3. CDR3 size: 13 residues. Germline V gives CDR1 SGHTA, CDR2 FQGNSA. CDR3 in DNA: TGTGCCAGCAGCGTCCAGGGGGCAGATACGCAGTATTTT. Protein: CASSVQGADTQYF.

This rearrangement joins TRBV7-9 to TRBJ1-2; 10 bases are a match to TRBD1. The germline gives CDR1 SEHNR, CDR2 FQNEAQ (reference sequence). The V and J ends lost 1 base and 8 bases, in that order; junction bases with no gene match: 7. The CDR3 length is 15 residues. CDR3 sequence (DNA): TGTGCCAGCAGCTTAGGAGGGACAGGGGTTGTAGGCTACACCTTC. Its translation is CASSLGGTGVVGYTF.

This rearrangement joins TRBV9 to TRBJ2-7, with a weak D call TRBD2 (7 bases). Germline loops: CDR1 SGDLS, CDR2 YYNGEE. V shed 2 bases and J shed 8 bases, with 23 bases lying between them. This CDR3 comprises 16 residues. In DNA form, the CDR3 reads TGTGCCAGCAGCGTCGAGGCTAGCGGACAGTTAGGGAAGCAGTACTTC. Encoded protein: CASSVEASGQLGKQYF.

The rearrangement uses TRBV30 and TRBJ2-7; D unresolved. Germline V gene sequence: CDR1 GTSNPN, CDR2 SVGIG (reference sequence). The CDR3 is 10 residues long. Trimming pared 2 bases from V and 5 bases from J, leaving 4 bases between. CDR3 bases: TGTGCCTGGAGTCAGAACGAGCAGTACTTC. This encodes CAWSQNEQYF.

The rearrangement joins TRBV2 to TRBJ1-2; D might be TRBD1 (6 bases). The V end lost 7 bases, the J end lost 7 bases, and 13 bases lay between the germline ends. Germline V gene lookup returns CDR1 SNHLY and CDR2 FYNNEI. This CDR3 is 12 amino acids long. CDR3 residues: CASIRGASGYTF. The CDR3 DNA reads TGTGCCAGCATTCGGGGGGCTAGTGGCTACACCTTC.